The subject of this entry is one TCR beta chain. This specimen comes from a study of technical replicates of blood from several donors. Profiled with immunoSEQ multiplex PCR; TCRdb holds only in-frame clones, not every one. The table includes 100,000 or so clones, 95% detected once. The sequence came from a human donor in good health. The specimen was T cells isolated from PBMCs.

The CDR3 nucleotides read TGTGCCAGCAGATCCGGGACTAGCCTTGGGCAGTTCTTC. Its protein is CASRSGTSLGQFF. The V gene is TRBV6-5, the J gene TRBJ2-1; 9 bases match TRBD2. This CDR3 has 13 amino acids. J gave up 12 bases and V 6 bases, and 9 bases lay outside the gene matches. The germline CDR1 and CDR2 sequences are MNHEY and SVGAGI.